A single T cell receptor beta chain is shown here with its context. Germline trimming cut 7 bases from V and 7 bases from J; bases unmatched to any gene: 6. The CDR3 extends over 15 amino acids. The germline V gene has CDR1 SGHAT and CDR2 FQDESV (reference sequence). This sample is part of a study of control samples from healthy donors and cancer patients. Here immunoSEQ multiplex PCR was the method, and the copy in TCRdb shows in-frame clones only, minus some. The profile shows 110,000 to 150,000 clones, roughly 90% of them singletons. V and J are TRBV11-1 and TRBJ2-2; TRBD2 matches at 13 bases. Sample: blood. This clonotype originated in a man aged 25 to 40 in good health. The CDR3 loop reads CASNRLAGGFGELFF. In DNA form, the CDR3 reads TGTGCCAGCAACAGACTAGCGGGAGGATTCGGGGAGCTGTTTTTT.